This entry concerns a single T cell receptor (beta chain). Only in-frame clones appear in the TCRdb table, and some are missing; sequencing was by immunoSEQ multiplex PCR. The sample has about 9,000 clones; 55% to 75% are singletons. With 1 base clipped from V and 6 bases from J, the junction kept 5 bases outside the gene matches. Germline CDR1 is MNHEY and CDR2 is SMNVEV (reference sequence). The length of the CDR3 is 14 residues. The sample originates from a study of tumor-infiltrating lymphocytes in localized non-small cell lung cancer. Study context: From each patient, both tumor and uninvolved lung, non-adjacent to tumor, were sampled.

The chain has TRBV27 and TRBJ2-7; TRBD1 matches 8 bases. The receptor was derived from a human donor with non-small cell lung cancer. What was sequenced was uninvolved lung tissue not adjacent to the tumor. As DNA, the CDR3 is TGTGCCAGCAGTTTATGGCAGGGGGCGCGCGAGCAGTACTTC. Amino acid sequence: CASSLWQGAREQYF.